This T cell receptor beta chain emerged from a study of circulating and synovial CD4+ cells in juvenile arthritis (dated by TCRdb to about 2014). Some background on the complete study: TCRbeta CDR3 repertoires of circulating HLA-DR+ CD4 T cells, bulk blood CD4 T cells and synovial CD4 T cells were compared within each patient. Repertoire sequencing aimed to confirm that a circulating synovial-like CD4 T cell subset was enriched in synovial clonotypes. Results the study describes overall, beyond this receptor: Circulating pathogenic-like lymphocytes clustered together with synovial T cells and shared a substantially larger fraction of CDR3 sequences with synovium than bulk blood did. Lower diversity was observed in synovial and circulating pathogenic-like lymphocyte repertoires than in bulk blood CD4 repertoires, and some CPL samples were found to be as oligoclonal as synovium. Because overlap with synovium rose as sequencing depth increased, the measured fractions of shared clonotypes likely underestimated the overlap of the full repertoire. Traditional Vbeta family usage analysis did not detect the difference between circulating pathogenic-like lymphocytes and bulk blood T cells. CPL and bulk blood CD4 samples differed in T cell genome counts by at least an order of magnitude, so sample-size effects were addressed.

The protocol used for the library was the immunoSEQ multiplex PCR assay. An external provider carried out the TCRbeta CDR3 sequencing as a commercial service. In the original analysis: Productive nucleotide sequences and amino acid sequences obtained through in silico translation were used in the analyses. Diversity was measured as Renyi entropy over a range of alpha values, and the median of 200 repeated subsamples was taken to equalise sample size. The distance between each pair of repertoires was calculated as one minus the Chao-modified Jaccard index, which corrects for under-sampling, and this distance was used for clustering. Frequency-weighted overlap with synovial clonotypes was computed at 200 sample sizes with 200 draws without replacement at each size, and the value at the size of the smaller sample was reported. Sourced from immuneACCESS, this table was stored by TCRdb with only in-frame sequences that have V and J called. A share of the clones is absent; for the studies checked, an unresolved V gene accounts for under half, and the remainder has no known explanation. The D gene and trimming were derived from the DNA, and the V and J assignments and clone size from that table. This sample is represented by about 2,000 clones; 75% to 95% of them were singletons. The leading ten clones occupy about 1.8% of the sample.

The germline ends are 15 bases apart after V is trimmed by 3 bases and J by 6 bases. According to the germline V gene, CDR1 reads KGHSH and CDR2 reads LQKENI. The CDR3 has 15 amino acids, counting the end cysteine and phenylalanine. The DNA shown is the 45-base CDR3, in frame from base 1. This clone has more than one count but fewer than ten. The antigen this receptor binds is unknown. Nothing much larger sits one base from this clone, and base qualities are not available. The sequenced samples came from patients who had active juvenile idiopathic arthritis. Less than 10 mL of blood per patient was used to obtain circulating pathogenic-like lymphocytes. Circulating pathogenic-like lymphocytes were isolated from peripheral blood mononuclear cells by sorting HLA-DR+CD14-CD3+CD4+CD25low/- cells. Sorting was carried out immediately after cells were thawed, and dead cells were excluded with Live/Dead Fixable Near-IR Stain. HLA-DR served as the sorting marker because HLA-DR is a surface protein that apparently lacks signalling activity in T cells.

The sequence links TRBV18 to TRBJ2-1; a tentative D call is TRBD2 (6 bases match). The receptor's source is a human donor with juvenile idiopathic arthritis. Sequencing used HLA-DR+ CD4+ T cells from blood. The cell subset or site label for this specimen denotes: circulating pathogenic-like lymphocytes, sorted as HLA-DR+CD14-CD3+CD4+CD25low/- blood T cells. The CDR3 loop reads CASSPVSGVGNEQFF. The sequenced DNA is TGTGCCAGCTCACCCGTTTCGGGGGTGGGCAATGAGCAGTTCTTC.